These T cell receptor beta chains were read from a single sample in a study of blood T cells in healthy people across ages. From the 5' RACE reads, TCRdb called clonotypes with MiXCR, one entry per CDR3 protein. Of some 850,000 distinct CDR3 sequences listed, around 24% are singletons. In addition, the sample was reused for a study of T cells of mothers and their children.

The sequenced material came from blood. These receptors originate from a boy aged 5 to 17 in good health. CDR3s include the opening cysteine and the closing phenylalanine or tryptophan. D genes are given only for firm matches. Where a row states a size, it is once, few, many or the class of an expanded clone; other rows omit it.

d_call,v_call,j_call,clone_size,cdr3_aa,cdr3_nt
TRBD1,TRBV7-9,TRBJ2-1,NA,CASTPGDREQPNEQFF,TGTGCCAGCACCCCGGGGGACAGGGAACAACCCAATGAGCAGTTCTTC
NA,TRBV20-1,TRBJ2-5,few,CSARAQGEETQYF,TGCAGTGCTAGGGCACAGGGCGAAGAGACCCAGTACTTC
NA,TRBV12-5,TRBJ2-2,few,CASGFFLANTGELFF,TGTGCTAGTGGTTTCTTCCTAGCGAACACCGGGGAGCTGTTTTTT
TRBD1,TRBV6-5,TRBJ2-7,NA,CASSPNGQGAGEQYF,TGTGCCAGCAGTCCTAACGGACAGGGGGCAGGGGAGCAGTACTTC
NA,TRBV20-1,TRBJ2-5,NA,CSARDREASSVKETQYF,TGCAGTGCTAGAGATCGTGAGGCTTCGAGCGTCAAAGAGACCCAGTACTTC
NA,TRBV3-1,TRBJ2-4,few,CASSSRSSDIQYF,TGTGCCAGCAGCTCAAGATCCTCTGACATTCAGTACTTC
NA,TRBV14,TRBJ2-3,NA,CASSRKRDTQYF,TGTGCCAGCAGCCGCAAGCGAGATACGCAGTATTTT
NA,TRBV6-6,TRBJ1-4,few,CASSPVGQLNEKLFF,TGTGCCAGCAGCCCGGTCGGACAGCTTAATGAAAAACTGTTTTTT
TRBD1,TRBV5-1,TRBJ1-6,NA,CASSLYLLRDRGPTLHF,TGCGCCAGCAGCTTGTACTTATTGCGGGACAGGGGGCCCACTCTCCACTTT
NA,TRBV3-1,TRBJ1-2,once,CASSQDLEGAPYGYTF,TGTGCCAGCAGCCAAGATCTGGAAGGAGCCCCCTATGGCTACACCTTC
TRBD2,TRBV7-2,TRBJ2-3,NA,CASTHTSGWGDTQYF,TGTGCCAGCACCCACACTAGCGGGTGGGGCGATACGCAGTATTTT
TRBD2,TRBV9,TRBJ2-7,few,CASSTSETSGGAEVYEQYF,TGTGCCAGCAGCACAAGTGAAACTAGCGGGGGGGCGGAAGTGTACGAGCAGTACTTC
TRBD1,TRBV29-1,TRBJ1-1,few,CSVDRGYNTEAFF,TGCAGCGTGGACAGGGGCTACAACACTGAAGCTTTCTTT
NA,TRBV10-3,TRBJ1-3,few,CATRSGNTIYF,TGTGCCACCCGCTCTGGAAACACCATATATTTT
TRBD2,TRBV7-9,TRBJ2-5,many,CASSTSGGAQETQYF,TGTGCCAGCAGCACCAGCGGGGGGGCCCAAGAGACCCAGTACTTC
TRBD1,TRBV20-1,TRBJ1-1,NA,CSAPRQGAMNTEAFF,TGCAGTGCTCCGCGACAGGGGGCGATGAACACTGAAGCTTTCTTT
TRBD2,TRBV11-2,TRBJ2-1,NA,CAGSSMTSFHEQFF,TGTGCCGGCAGCTCTATGACTAGCTTCCATGAGCAGTTCTTC
TRBD2,TRBV20-1,TRBJ2-5,few,CSPSGTSGGPGETQYF,TGCAGCCCATCCGGGACTAGCGGGGGACCGGGAGAGACCCAGTACTTC
NA,TRBV7-9,TRBJ2-5,many,CASSLAGLVETQYF,TGCGCCAGCAGCTTGGCGGGCCTGGTCGAGACCCAGTACTTC
TRBD1,TRBV14,TRBJ1-5,NA,CASSQGRQGDNQPQHF,TGTGCCAGCAGCCAAGGGCGACAGGGTGATAACCAGCCCCAGCATTTT
TRBD2,TRBV3-1,TRBJ2-3,NA,CASSLPPGLAGDTDTQYF,TGTGCCAGCAGCTTGCCTCCGGGACTAGCGGGGGACACAGATACGCAGTATTTT
NA,TRBV20-1,TRBJ2-4,NA,CSASSPEGAKNIQYF,TGCAGTGCTAGTTCGCCTGAGGGGGCCAAAAACATTCAGTACTTC
NA,TRBV6-5,TRBJ2-5,NA,CASRLGHRSQETQYF,TGTGCCAGCAGGCTCGGACACCGATCTCAAGAGACCCAGTACTTC
NA,TRBV10-3,TRBJ2-5,NA,CAISVRQGGVTQYF,TGTGCCATCAGTGTAAGACAGGGCGGGGTGACCCAGTACTTC
NA,TRBV24-1,TRBJ2-7,few,CATRANSGEQYF,TGTGCCACCAGGGCAAATAGCGGCGAGCAGTACTTC
NA,TRBV14,TRBJ2-7,NA,CASSPYWGATYEQYF,TGTGCCAGCAGCCCCTACTGGGGGGCCACATACGAGCAGTACTTC
TRBD1,TRBV7-6,TRBJ2-5,NA,CASSLEGTGEETQYF,TGTGCCAGCAGCTTAGAGGGGACAGGTGAAGAGACCCAGTACTTC
NA,TRBV7-9,TRBJ2-5,few,CASSLITLQETQYF,TGTGCCAGCAGCTTAATTACACTTCAAGAGACCCAGTACTTC
NA,TRBV7-2,TRBJ1-2,NA,CASSARGGRYGYTF,TGTGCCAGCAGCGCGAGGGGGGGGAGATATGGCTACACCTTC
TRBD1,TRBV6-2/TRBV6-3,TRBJ2-6,few,CASDDRGDSGANVLTF,TGTGCCAGCGATGACAGGGGTGACTCTGGGGCCAACGTCCTGACTTTC
NA,TRBV29-1,TRBJ2-1,few,CSAGWGSYNEQFF,TGCAGCGCGGGGTGGGGCTCCTACAATGAGCAGTTCTTC
NA,TRBV28,TRBJ2-3,NA,CASSVDGDTQYF,TGTGCCAGCTCCGTAGACGGAGATACGCAGTATTTT
NA,TRBV12-3/TRBV12-4,TRBJ2-5,many,CASSVQIKGGTQYF,TGTGCCAGCAGTGTACAGATCAAGGGGGGGACCCAGTACTTC
NA,TRBV12-3/TRBV12-4,TRBJ2-7,few,CASSLNGHEQYF,TGTGCCAGCAGTTTGAATGGCCACGAGCAGTACTTC
TRBD1,TRBV9,TRBJ1-3,NA,CACSPRDRGPSGNTIYF,TGTGCCTGCAGCCCCCGGGACAGGGGCCCCTCTGGAAACACCATATATTTT
TRBD1,TRBV5-5,TRBJ1-2,NA,CASSFRDRAYGYTF,TGTGCCAGCAGCTTCCGGGACAGGGCCTATGGCTACACCTTC
TRBD1,TRBV7-9,TRBJ2-7,NA,CASSSRQGRHEQYF,TGTGCCAGCAGCTCGCGACAGGGGCGGCACGAGCAGTACTTC
NA,TRBV6-6,TRBJ1-2,NA,CASSYSGEGKGYTF,TGTGCCAGCAGTTACTCGGGGGAAGGGAAAGGCTACACCTTC
NA,TRBV29-1,TRBJ2-7,few,CSVEAGSTTDEQYF,TGCAGCGTTGAAGCAGGTTCCACTACGGACGAGCAGTACTTC
NA,TRBV7-9,TRBJ2-2,few,CASSFDSLTPTGELFF,TGTGCCAGCAGCTTCGACTCACTTACCCCCACCGGGGAGCTGTTTTTT
TRBD1,TRBV3-1,TRBJ2-5,NA,CASSRRDRLETQYF,TGTGCCAGCAGCCGCCGGGACAGACTAGAGACCCAGTACTTC
NA,TRBV19,TRBJ2-1,few,CASSIGAAESSYNEQFF,TGTGCCAGTAGTATAGGGGCGGCAGAGAGCTCCTACAATGAGCAGTTCTTC
TRBD1,TRBV6-4,TRBJ2-3,NA,CASSPRGPNTDTQYF,TGTGCCAGCAGTCCCAGGGGGCCCAACACAGATACGCAGTATTTT
NA,TRBV11-2,TRBJ2-7,NA,CASSSMGRDEQYF,TGTGCCAGCAGCTCGATGGGTCGGGACGAGCAGTACTTC
NA,TRBV7-9,TRBJ1-2,few,CASSFESNYGYTF,TGTGCCAGCAGCTTTGAGAGTAACTATGGCTACACCTTC
NA,TRBV12-3/TRBV12-4,TRBJ2-1,NA,CASSFQTRTVRDEQFF,TGTGCCAGCAGTTTCCAGACTAGAACGGTACGTGATGAGCAGTTCTTC
NA,TRBV5-1,TRBJ1-1,NA,CASSLARDGYNTEAFF,TGCGCCAGCAGCTTGGCCAGGGACGGGTACAACACTGAAGCTTTCTTT
TRBD1,TRBV28,TRBJ2-7,few,CASSSNRDRGLDEQYF,TGTGCCAGCAGCTCTAACCGGGACAGGGGGCTCGACGAGCAGTACTTC
TRBD1,TRBV3-1,TRBJ2-7,NA,CANSVTGTGPYEQYF,TGTGCCAACAGTGTCACCGGGACAGGTCCCTACGAGCAGTACTTC
TRBD1,TRBV6-2/TRBV6-3,TRBJ2-5,few,CASSYNRGQLQETQYF,TGTGCCAGCAGTTACAATAGGGGGCAACTCCAAGAGACCCAGTACTTC
NA,TRBV13,TRBJ1-6,once,CASSLSRSGSPLHF,TGTGCCAGCAGCTTGTCGAGGTCGGGGTCACCCCTCCACTTT
NA,TRBV28,TRBJ2-1,NA,CASSFRRSSYNEQFF,TGTGCCAGCAGTTTTAGGCGGAGCTCCTACAATGAGCAGTTCTTC
NA,TRBV25-1,TRBJ1-1,once,CACSEYAEAFF,TGTGCCTGCAGTGAGTATGCTGAAGCTTTCTTT
TRBD1,TRBV12-5,TRBJ2-7,few,CASGSGTGSYEQYF,TGTGCTAGTGGTTCCGGGACAGGTTCCTACGAGCAGTACTTC
TRBD1,TRBV5-1,TRBJ1-2,NA,CASSPRGGLEGYTF,TGCGCCAGCAGCCCCAGAGGGGGCCTGGAGGGCTACACCTTC
TRBD2,TRBV3-1,TRBJ2-3,NA,CASSQEGEAGGQTDTQYF,TGTGCCAGCAGCCAAGAAGGGGAAGCGGGGGGGCAGACAGATACGCAGTATTTT
NA,TRBV5-1,TRBJ2-4,NA,CASSWGAVAKNIQYF,TGCGCCAGCAGCTGGGGGGCGGTGGCCAAAAACATTCAGTACTTC
TRBD1,TRBV3-1,TRBJ1-2,NA,CASSQDPRGNDYGYTF,TGTGCCAGCAGCCAAGACCCCAGGGGGAATGACTATGGCTACACCTTC
NA,TRBV20-1,TRBJ2-3,once,CSARVLEFVADTRYF,TGCAGTGCTAGAGTACTGGAGTTTGTCGCAGATACGCGGTATTTT